This T cell receptor (beta chain) was documented in a study of blood T cell repertoires in COVID-19. The overall study: Donors in the United States, Italy and Spain gave samples during acute or convalescent COVID-19. PBMCs, B-cell-depleted T cells, or T cells were the source of the cDNA or gDNA that made up the material.

Germline V lookup: CDR1 SQVTM, CDR2 ANQGSEA. V gave up 7 bases and J gave up 4 bases, with 21 bases separating them. The CDR3 totals 15 residues. Measured with immunoSEQ multiplex PCR; TCRdb has only the in-frame clones, and not every one. The sample has about 260,000 clones; 80% to 90% are singletons. This clone was observed once. The chain couples TRBV29-1 to TRBJ2-3; tentative D call: TRBD2 (7 bases). The sequence came from a man in his sixties with acute or convalescent COVID-19. The sample consisted of peripheral blood. CDR3 nucleotides: TGCAGCGCCTACTCCTGGGGGGGGCGCCCAGATACGCAGTATTTT. Its protein product is CSAYSWGGRPDTQYF.